The 19 T cell receptor beta chains listed next were all sequenced from one sample in a study of cytomegalovirus exposure and HLA in healthy donors. A multiplex PCR was run with 60 Vbeta primers and 13 Jbeta primers. Here immunoSEQ multiplex PCR was the method, and the copy in TCRdb shows in-frame clones only, minus some. The sample totals roughly 120,000 clones; its top ten clones hold 3.7%. Sequencing was done on a sample of PBMCs. Receptor source: a man younger than 40 in good health and CMV-seronegative.

The chain joins TRBV2 to TRBJ2-2, with TRBD1 matching over 8 bases. This CDR3 comprises 15 residues. Germline V gene lookup returns CDR1 SNHLY and CDR2 FYNNEI. The trim removed 7 bases at V and 5 bases at J, leaving 9 bases unmatched. The DNA for the CDR3 is TGTGCCAGCACTTTAGGGCAGGGGGCAACCGGGGAGCTGTTTTTT. Its protein is CASTLGQGATGELFF.

The chain carries TRBV30 and TRBJ2-7, with D possibly being TRBD1 (6 bases). V lost 6 bases to trimming and J lost 5 bases, with 20 bases between them. The germline V gene encodes CDR1 GTSNPN and CDR2 SVGIG (reference sequence). There are 14 residues in the CDR3. The CDR3 spells CACIPGQYLHEQYF. CDR3 coding DNA: TGTGCCTGTATTCCGGGACAATACCTCCACGAGCAGTACTTC.

This rearrangement joins TRBV19 to TRBJ1-4, with 7 nucleotides matching TRBD1. The CDR3 spans 15 residues. CDR1 is LNHDA and CDR2 is SQIVND in the germline V gene (reference sequence). The V and J ends lost 7 bases and 6 bases, in that order; junction bases with no gene match: 11. The CDR3 DNA reads TGTGCCAGTACCCTAGACAGGGAAGGTGATGAAAAACTGTTTTTT. Its protein is CASTLDREGDEKLFF.

As concerns this clone: Other DNA sequences in this specimen translate into the identical CDR3. The chain couples TRBV5-1 to TRBJ2-5; D remains unclear. V dropped 0 bases and J dropped 1 base, with 7 bases sitting between them. The CDR3 sequence is 14 residues long. Germline CDR1 SGHRS, CDR2 YFSETQ. CDR3 amino acids: CASSLGAAQETQYF. The CDR3 DNA follows: TGCGCCAGCAGCTTGGGGGCAGCCCAAGAGACCCAGTACTTC.

J is TRBJ1-1 and V is TRBV7-2; 7 nucleotides match TRBD1. Germline lookup yields CDR1 SGHTA and CDR2 FQGNSA. The CDR3 consists of 15 residues. The J segment lost 3 bases and the V segment lost 1 base, leaving 5 bases of the junction unmatched. The CDR3 region has the DNA TGTGCCAGCAGCTTAGTTGAGGGGGCACACACTGAAGCTTTCTTT. It specifies CASSLVEGAHTEAFF.

The V call is TRBV18, the J call TRBJ2-7; 7 bases match TRBD2. This CDR3 spans 13 amino acids. Germline CDR1 KGHSH, CDR2 LQKENI. V gave up 3 bases and J gave up 6 bases; unmatched junction bases: 5. The CDR3 DNA follows: TGTGCCAGCTCACCCGGCAGGGAGGGCGAGCAGTACTTC. Its translation is CASSPGREGEQYF.

The chain is built from TRBV7-9 and TRBJ2-3, with 9 positions matching TRBD2. Germline values: CDR1 SEHNR, CDR2 FQNEAQ (reference sequence). V shed 5 bases, J shed 8 bases, and the junction held 23 bases outside the gene matches. The CDR3 length is 19 residues. The CDR3 bases are TGTGCCAGCAGCCCCTGGGAGGGGCCGGGACTAGCCTATGGTGGTACGCAGTATTTT. Translation gives CASSPWEGPGLAYGGTQYF.

The CDR3 is CAIRGRSGLAGAQNTGELFF. CDR3 sequence (DNA): TGTGCCATTAGGGGCCGATCCGGACTAGCGGGGGCTCAGAACACCGGGGAGCTGTTTTTT. This chain joins TRBV7-8 and TRBJ2-2; 13 bases map to TRBD2. V shed 10 bases, J shed 1 base, and the junction held 18 bases outside the gene matches. Germline V gene lookup returns CDR1 SGHVS and CDR2 FQNEAQ. The CDR3 has 20 amino acids.

A note on this clone: At one end, the junction sequence differs from germline, possibly due to a read error. The CDR3 sequence is CASSLGGTGDSGYAF. The CDR3 coding sequence is TGCGCCAGCAGCTTGGGAGGGACAGGGGATTCTGGCTACGCCTTC. The chain carries TRBV5-1 and TRBJ1-2, with 10 bases fitting TRBD1. The germline CDR1 and CDR2 sequences are SGHRS and YFSETQ. The CDR3 totals 15 residues. Variable domain in full (rest from reference TRBV5-1 and TRBJ1-2): KAGVTQTPRYLIKTRGQQVTLSCSPISGHRSVSWYQQTPGQGLQFLFEYFSETQRNKGNFPGRFSGRQFSNSRSEMNVSTLELGDSALYLCASSLGGTGDSGYAFGSGTRLTVV.

This CDR3 is CASSRLNSPLHF. For the CDR3, the DNA is TGTGCCAGCAGCCGACTAAATTCACCCCTCCACTTT. V usage is TRBV11-2 and J usage is TRBJ1-6; D unclear. The CDR3 extends over 12 amino acids. Trimming shortened V by 5 bases and J by 7 bases, and 6 bases separated the two germline ends. Looked up from germline, CDR1 is SGHAT and CDR2 is FQNNGV.

The CDR3 DNA follows: TGTGCCAGCTCACCACCGGCCACGAACAAAGAGACCCAGTACTTC. It codes for CASSPPATNKETQYF. V and J are TRBV18 and TRBJ2-5; D is uncertain. The germline V and J ends were trimmed by 0 bases and 3 bases, with 11 bases remaining between them. CDR1 is KGHSH and CDR2 is LQKENI in the germline V gene. The CDR3 consists of 15 residues.

The V call is TRBV2, the J call TRBJ1-1, with D maybe TRBD1 (6 bases). The V end was cut by 8 bases, the J end by 3 bases, with 13 bases between. The CDR3 consists of 13 residues. CDR1 is SNHLY, CDR2 FYNNEI, per germline. The CDR3 nucleotides are TGTGCCAGCGGCCGGGAGGGGGACACTGAAGCTTTCTTT. Amino acids: CASGREGDTEAFF.

The chain joins TRBV16 to TRBJ1-5, with 11 bases aligning to TRBD1. CDR1 is KGHSY and CDR2 is FQNENV in the germline V gene. The CDR3 contains 19 residues. The trim removed 0 bases at V and 4 bases at J, leaving 11 bases unmatched. The CDR3 reads CASSQSVVRTGGLNQPQHF. CDR3 in DNA: TGTGCCAGCAGCCAATCGGTCGTCAGGACAGGGGGCTTGAATCAGCCCCAGCATTTT.

This chain joins TRBV7-3 and TRBJ2-2; 12 bases line up with TRBD2. The CDR3 loop spans 15 amino acids. CDR1 is SGHTA and CDR2 is FQGTGA in the germline V gene. J gave up 5 bases and V 3 bases, and 1 base lay outside the gene matches. CDR3 bases: TGTGCCAGCAGCTTCCTAGCGGGGGGGACCGGGGAGCTGTTTTTT. It translates to CASSFLAGGTGELFF. The complete variable domain, with remaining parts taken from reference TRBV7-3 and TRBJ2-2, reads GAGVSQTPSNKVTEKGKYVELRCDPISGHTALYWYRQSLGQGPEFLIYFQGTGAADDSGLPNDRFFAVRPEGSVSTLKIQRTERGDSAVYLCASSFLAGGTGELFFGEGSRLTVL.

The chain joins TRBV5-6 to TRBJ2-1; D not resolved. V was cut by 0 bases and J by 0 bases, with 7 bases left in between. This CDR3 contains 15 residues. From germline, CDR1 is SGHDT and CDR2 YYEEEE. CDR3 bases: TGTGCCAGCAGCTTGGGTCCTAGCTCCTACAATGAGCAGTTCTTC. It codes for CASSLGPSSYNEQFF.

CDR3 amino acids: CSPWGVRGTEAFF. Written as DNA, the CDR3 is TGCAGCCCGTGGGGGGTCCGGGGGACTGAAGCTTTCTTT. The chain joins TRBV29-1 to TRBJ1-1, with D possibly being TRBD1 (5 bases). Trimming took off 8 bases at V and 5 bases at J, with 18 bases between the two ends. The CDR3 covers 13 residues. Germline V CDR1 and CDR2: SQVTM, ANQGSEA.

This sequence joins TRBV7-9 and TRBJ2-7, with a tentative D call TRBD2 (7 bases). The CDR3 sequence is 14 residues long. Germline CDR1 SEHNR, CDR2 FQNEAQ (reference sequence). V was clipped by 2 bases and J by 5 bases, with 13 bases between them. The CDR3 spells CASSLTWGGDEQYF. CDR3 in DNA: TGTGCCAGCAGCTTAACGTGGGGGGGCGACGAGCAGTACTTC.

The chain has TRBV30 and TRBJ2-5, with 7 bases matching TRBD2. V was pared by 0 bases and J by 4 bases, with 11 bases of the junction left unmatched. Germline CDR1 is GTSNPN and CDR2 is SVGIG (reference sequence). CDR3 length: 16 residues. In nucleotides, the CDR3 is TGTGCCTGGAGTGTGGGTAGCGGGTGGGGTCGAGAGACCCAGTACTTC. Its translation: CAWSVGSGWGRETQYF.

CDR3 protein: CASSAQTYYEQYF. In nucleotides, the CDR3 is TGTGCCAGCAGCGCTCAAACTTACTACGAGCAGTACTTC. The chain carries TRBV7-2 and TRBJ2-7; D not resolved. The CDR3 spans 13 residues. V was shortened by 5 bases and J by 3 bases, with 11 bases between the two germline ends. CDR1 and CDR2 from the germline V gene are SGHTA and FQGNSA.